The text below deals with one T cell receptor beta chain. The assay was immunoSEQ multiplex PCR, and TCRdb's table has in-frame clones only and misses some. Here the sample spans over 85,000 clones, about 91% being singletons. This record comes from a study of identifying expanded T cells in peripheral blood. No infections or other immune events were documented during collection. Germline-derived CDR1 and CDR2 are SGHVS and FQNEAQ. The V and J ends lost 1 base and 7 bases respectively, with 13 bases between them. The CDR3 is 14 residues long. V and J are TRBV7-8 and TRBJ2-5; D might be TRBD2 (6 bases). The clonotype comes from a person aged 18 to 75 in good health. The material sequenced was blood. The CDR3 DNA sequence: TGTGCCAGCAGCTTAGGGACTACCAAGATGACCCAGTACTTC. It encodes CASSLGTTKMTQYF.